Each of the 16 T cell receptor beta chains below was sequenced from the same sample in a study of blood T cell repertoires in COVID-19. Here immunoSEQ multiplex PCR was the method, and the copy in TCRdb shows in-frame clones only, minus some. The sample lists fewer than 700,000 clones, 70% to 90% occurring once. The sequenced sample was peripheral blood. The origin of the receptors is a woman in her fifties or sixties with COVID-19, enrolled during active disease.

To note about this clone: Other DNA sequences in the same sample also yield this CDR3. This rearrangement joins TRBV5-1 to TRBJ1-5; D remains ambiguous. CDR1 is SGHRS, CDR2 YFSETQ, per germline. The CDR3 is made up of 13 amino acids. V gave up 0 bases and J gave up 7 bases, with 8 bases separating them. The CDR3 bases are TGCGCCAGCAGCTTGGGGGGAGGGCAGCCCCAGCATTTT. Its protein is CASSLGGGQPQHF.

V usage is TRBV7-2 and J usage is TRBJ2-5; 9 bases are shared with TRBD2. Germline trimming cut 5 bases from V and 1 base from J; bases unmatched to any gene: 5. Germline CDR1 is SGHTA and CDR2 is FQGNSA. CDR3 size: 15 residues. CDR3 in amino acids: CASSRTTSGQETQYF. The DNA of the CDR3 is TGTGCCAGCAGCCGCACGACTAGCGGCCAAGAGACCCAGTACTTC.

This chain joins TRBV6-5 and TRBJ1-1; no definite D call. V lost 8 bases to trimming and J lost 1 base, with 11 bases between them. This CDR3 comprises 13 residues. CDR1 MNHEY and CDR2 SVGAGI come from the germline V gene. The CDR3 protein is CASREWRNTEAFF. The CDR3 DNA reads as TGTGCCAGCCGGGAATGGAGGAACACTGAAGCTTTCTTT.

The CDR3 DNA reads TGTGCCAGTAGTCCAGGACAGGGGGTACTATCCTACGAGCAGTACTTC. As protein: CASSPGQGVLSYEQYF. The V gene is TRBV19, the J gene TRBJ2-7; TRBD1 matches at 10 bases. V trimming: 5 bases; J trimming: 1 base; junction bases outside the gene matches: 8. The CDR3 is made up of 16 amino acids. Germline lookup yields CDR1 LNHDA and CDR2 SQIVND (reference sequence).

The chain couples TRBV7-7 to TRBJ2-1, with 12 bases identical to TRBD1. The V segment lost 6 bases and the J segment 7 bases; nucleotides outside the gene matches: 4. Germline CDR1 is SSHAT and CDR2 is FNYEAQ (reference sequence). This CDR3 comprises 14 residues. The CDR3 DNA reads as TGTGCCAGCAGTTTGGGACAGGGGGCGAATGAGCAGTTCTTC. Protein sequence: CASSLGQGANEQFF.

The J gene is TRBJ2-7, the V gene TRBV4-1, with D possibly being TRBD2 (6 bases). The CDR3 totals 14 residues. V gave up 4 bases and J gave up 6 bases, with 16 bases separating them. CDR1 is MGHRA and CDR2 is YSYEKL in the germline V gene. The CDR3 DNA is TGCGCCAGCAGCCCGACCCCACTAGCCGGCGAGCAGTACTTC. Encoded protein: CASSPTPLAGEQYF.

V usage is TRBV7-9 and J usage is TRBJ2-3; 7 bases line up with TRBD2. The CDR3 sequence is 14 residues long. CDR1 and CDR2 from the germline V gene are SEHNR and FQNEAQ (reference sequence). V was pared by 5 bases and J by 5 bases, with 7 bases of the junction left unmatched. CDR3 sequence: CASSPAGQRDTQYF. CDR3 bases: TGTGCCAGCAGCCCAGCGGGGCAAAGAGATACGCAGTATTTT.

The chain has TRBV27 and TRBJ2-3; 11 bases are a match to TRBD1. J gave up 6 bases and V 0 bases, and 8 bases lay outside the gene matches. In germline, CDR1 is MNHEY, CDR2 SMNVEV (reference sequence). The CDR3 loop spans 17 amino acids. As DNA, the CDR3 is TGTGCCAGCAGTTTATCTCCCCCGGGACAGGGGGTTGATACGCAGTATTTT. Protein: CASSLSPPGQGVDTQYF.

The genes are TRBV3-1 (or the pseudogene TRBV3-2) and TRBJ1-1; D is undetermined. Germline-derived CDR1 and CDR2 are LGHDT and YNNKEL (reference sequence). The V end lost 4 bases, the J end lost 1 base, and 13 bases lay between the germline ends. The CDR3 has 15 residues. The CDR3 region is CASSPLLGANTEAFF. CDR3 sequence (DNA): TGTGCCAGCAGCCCCCTGTTGGGAGCGAACACTGAAGCTTTCTTT.

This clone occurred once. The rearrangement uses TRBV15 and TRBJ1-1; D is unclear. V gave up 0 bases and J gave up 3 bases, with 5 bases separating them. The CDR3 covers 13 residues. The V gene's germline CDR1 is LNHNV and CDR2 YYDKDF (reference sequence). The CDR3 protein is CATSRDIDTEAFF. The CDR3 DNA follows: TGTGCCACCAGCAGAGATATTGACACTGAAGCTTTCTTT.

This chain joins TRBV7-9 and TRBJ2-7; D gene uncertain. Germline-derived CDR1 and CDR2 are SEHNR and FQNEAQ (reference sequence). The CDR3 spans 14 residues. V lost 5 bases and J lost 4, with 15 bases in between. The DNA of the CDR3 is TGTGCCAGCAGCCCCCCTAGGAGTTCATACGAGCAGTACTTC. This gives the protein CASSPPRSSYEQYF.

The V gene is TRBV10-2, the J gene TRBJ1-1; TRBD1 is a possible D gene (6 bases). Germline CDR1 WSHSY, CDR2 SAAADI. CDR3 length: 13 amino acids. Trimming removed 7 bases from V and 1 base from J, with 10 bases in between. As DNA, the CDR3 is TGCGCCAGCATAATAGGGGGGAACACTGAAGCTTTCTTT. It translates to CASIIGGNTEAFF.

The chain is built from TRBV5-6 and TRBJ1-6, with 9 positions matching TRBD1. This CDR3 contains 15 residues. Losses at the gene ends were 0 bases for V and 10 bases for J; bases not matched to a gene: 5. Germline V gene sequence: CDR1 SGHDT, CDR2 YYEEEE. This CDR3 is CASSLDGQGFSPLHF. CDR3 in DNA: TGTGCCAGCAGCTTGGACGGACAGGGGTTCTCACCCCTCCACTTT.

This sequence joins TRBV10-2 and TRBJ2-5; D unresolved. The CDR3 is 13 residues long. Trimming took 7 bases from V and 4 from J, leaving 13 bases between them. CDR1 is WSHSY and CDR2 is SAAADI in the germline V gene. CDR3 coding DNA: TGCGCCAGCAAAGACTGGAGCTCAGAGACCCAGTACTTC. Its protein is CASKDWSSETQYF.

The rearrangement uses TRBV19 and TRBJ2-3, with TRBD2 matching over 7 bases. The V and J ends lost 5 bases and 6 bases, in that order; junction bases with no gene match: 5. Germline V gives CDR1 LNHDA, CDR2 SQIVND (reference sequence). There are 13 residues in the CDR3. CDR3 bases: TGTGCCAGTAGTTGGCGGGGGTCGGATACGCAGTATTTT. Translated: CASSWRGSDTQYF. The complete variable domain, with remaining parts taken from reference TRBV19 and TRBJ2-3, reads DGGITQSPKYLFRKEGQNVTLSCEQNLNHDAMYWYRQDPGQGLRLIYYSQIVNDFQKGDIAEGYSVSREKKESFPLTVTSAQKNPTAFYLCASSWRGSDTQYFGPGTRLTVL.

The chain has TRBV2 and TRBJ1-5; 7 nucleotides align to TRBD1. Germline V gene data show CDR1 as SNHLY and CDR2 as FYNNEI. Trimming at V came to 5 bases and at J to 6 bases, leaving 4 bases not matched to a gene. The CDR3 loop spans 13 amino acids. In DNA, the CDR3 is TGTGCCAGCAGTTCAGGGGGTAGTCAGCCCCAGCATTTT. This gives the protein CASSSGGSQPQHF.